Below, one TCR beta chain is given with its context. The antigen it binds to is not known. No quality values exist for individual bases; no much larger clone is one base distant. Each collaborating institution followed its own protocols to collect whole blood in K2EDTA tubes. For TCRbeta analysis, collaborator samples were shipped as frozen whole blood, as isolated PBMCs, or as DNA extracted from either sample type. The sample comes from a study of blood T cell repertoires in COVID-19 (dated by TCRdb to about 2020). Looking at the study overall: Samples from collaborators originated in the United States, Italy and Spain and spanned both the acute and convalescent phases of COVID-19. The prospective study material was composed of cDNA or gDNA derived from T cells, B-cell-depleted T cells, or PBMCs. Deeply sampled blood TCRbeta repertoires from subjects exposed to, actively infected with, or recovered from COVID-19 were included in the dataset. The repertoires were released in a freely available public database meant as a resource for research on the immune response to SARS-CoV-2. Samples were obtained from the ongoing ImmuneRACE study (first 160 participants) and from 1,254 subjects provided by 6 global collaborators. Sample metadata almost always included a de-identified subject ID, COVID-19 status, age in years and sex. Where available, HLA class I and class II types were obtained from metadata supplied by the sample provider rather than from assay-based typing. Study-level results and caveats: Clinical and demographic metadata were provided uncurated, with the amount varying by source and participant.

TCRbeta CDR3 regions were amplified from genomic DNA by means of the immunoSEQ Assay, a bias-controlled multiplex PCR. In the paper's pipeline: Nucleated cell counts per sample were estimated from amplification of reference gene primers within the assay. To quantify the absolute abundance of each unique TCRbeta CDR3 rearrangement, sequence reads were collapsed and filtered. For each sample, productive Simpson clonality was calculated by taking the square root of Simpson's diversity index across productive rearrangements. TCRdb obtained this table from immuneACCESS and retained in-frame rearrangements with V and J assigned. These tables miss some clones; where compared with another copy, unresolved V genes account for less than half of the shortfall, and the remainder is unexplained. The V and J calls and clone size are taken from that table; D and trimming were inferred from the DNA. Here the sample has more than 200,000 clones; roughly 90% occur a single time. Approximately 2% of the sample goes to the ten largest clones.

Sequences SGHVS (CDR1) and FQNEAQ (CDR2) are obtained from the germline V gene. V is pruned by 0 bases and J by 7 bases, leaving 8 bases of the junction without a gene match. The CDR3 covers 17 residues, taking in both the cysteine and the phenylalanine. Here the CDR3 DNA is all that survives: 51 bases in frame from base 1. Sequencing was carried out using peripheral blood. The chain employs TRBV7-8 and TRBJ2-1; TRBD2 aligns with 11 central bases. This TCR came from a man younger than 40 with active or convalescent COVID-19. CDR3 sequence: CASSLALISGGANEQFF. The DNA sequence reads TGTGCCAGCAGCTTAGCGCTTATTAGCGGGGGGGCGAATGAGCAGTTCTTC.